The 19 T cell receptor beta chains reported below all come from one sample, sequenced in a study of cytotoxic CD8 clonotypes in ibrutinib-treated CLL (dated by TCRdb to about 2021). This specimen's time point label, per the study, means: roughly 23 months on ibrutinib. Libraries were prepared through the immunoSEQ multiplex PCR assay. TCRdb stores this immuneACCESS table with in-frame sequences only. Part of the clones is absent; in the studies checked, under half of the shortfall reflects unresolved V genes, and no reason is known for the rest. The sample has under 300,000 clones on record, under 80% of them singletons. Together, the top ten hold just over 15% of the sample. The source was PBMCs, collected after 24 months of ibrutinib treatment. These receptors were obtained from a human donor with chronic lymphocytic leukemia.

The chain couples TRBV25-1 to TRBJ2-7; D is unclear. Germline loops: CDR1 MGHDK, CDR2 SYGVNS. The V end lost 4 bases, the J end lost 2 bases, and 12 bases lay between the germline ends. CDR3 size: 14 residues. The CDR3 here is CASSAIDTTYEQYF. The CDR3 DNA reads TGTGCCAGCAGTGCAATAGACACTACCTACGAGCAGTACTTC.

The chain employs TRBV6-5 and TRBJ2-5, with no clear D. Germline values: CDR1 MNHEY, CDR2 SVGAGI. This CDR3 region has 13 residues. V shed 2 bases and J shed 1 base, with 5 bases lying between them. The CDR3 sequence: CASSYGSQETQYF. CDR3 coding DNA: TGTGCCAGCAGTTACGGCAGCCAAGAGACCCAGTACTTC.

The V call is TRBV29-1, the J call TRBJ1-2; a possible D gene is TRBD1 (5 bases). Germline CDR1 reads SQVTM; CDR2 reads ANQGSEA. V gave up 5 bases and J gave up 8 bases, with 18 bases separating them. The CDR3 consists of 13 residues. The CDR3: CSVLTTVAGGYTF. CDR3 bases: TGCAGCGTTCTAACGACAGTAGCTGGCGGCTACACCTTC.

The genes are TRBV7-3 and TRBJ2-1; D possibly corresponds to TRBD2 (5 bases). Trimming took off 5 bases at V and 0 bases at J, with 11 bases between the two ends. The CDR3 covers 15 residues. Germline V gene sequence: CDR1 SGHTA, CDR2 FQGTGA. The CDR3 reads CASSQDWGSYNEQFF. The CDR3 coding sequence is TGTGCCAGCAGCCAGGACTGGGGCTCCTACAATGAGCAGTTCTTC.

This CDR3 is CASTNTQSSYNEQFF. CDR3 nucleotides: TGTGCCAGCACGAATACGCAGAGCTCCTACAATGAGCAGTTCTTC. The chain joins TRBV7-9 to TRBJ2-1; D call uncertain. The length of the CDR3 is 15 residues. Germline loops: CDR1 SEHNR, CDR2 FQNEAQ (reference sequence). The V gene lost 7 bases and the J gene lost 0 bases, with 13 bases spanning the gap.

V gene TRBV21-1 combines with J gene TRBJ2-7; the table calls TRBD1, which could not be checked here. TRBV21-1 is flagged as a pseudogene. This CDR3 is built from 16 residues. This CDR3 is CASSKGRTGKTYEQYF. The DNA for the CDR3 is TGTGCCAGCAGCAAAGGGAGGACAGGGAAAACCTACGAGCAGTACTTC.

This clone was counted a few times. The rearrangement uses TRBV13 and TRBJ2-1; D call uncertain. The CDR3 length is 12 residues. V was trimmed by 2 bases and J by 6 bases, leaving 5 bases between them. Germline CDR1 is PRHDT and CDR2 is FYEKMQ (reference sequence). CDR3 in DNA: TGTGCCAGCAGCTTATCGGCCAATGAGCAGTTCTTC. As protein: CASSLSANEQFF.

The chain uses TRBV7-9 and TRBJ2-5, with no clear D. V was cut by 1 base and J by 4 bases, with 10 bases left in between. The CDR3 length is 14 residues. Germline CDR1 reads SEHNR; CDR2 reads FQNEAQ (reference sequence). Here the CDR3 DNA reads TGTGCCAGCAGCTTAGGGCGCGTGGTAGAGACCCAGTACTTC. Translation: CASSLGRVVETQYF. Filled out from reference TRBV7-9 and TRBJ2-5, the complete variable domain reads DTGVSQNPRHKITKRGQNVTFRCDPISEHNRLYWYRQTLGQGPEFLTYFQNEAQLEKSRLLSDRFSAERPKGSFSTLEIQRTEQGDSAMYLCASSLGRVVETQYFGPGTRLLVL.

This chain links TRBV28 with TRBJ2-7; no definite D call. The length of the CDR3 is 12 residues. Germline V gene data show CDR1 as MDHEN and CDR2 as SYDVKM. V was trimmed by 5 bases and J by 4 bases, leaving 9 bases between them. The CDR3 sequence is CASSTQPYEQYF. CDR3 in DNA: TGTGCCAGCAGTACACAGCCGTACGAGCAGTACTTC.

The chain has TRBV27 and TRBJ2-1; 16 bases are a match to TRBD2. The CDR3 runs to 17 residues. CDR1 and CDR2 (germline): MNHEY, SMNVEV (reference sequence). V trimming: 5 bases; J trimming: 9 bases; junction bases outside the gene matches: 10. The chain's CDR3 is CASSPPGTSGRAGEQFF. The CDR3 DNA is TGTGCCAGCAGTCCTCCAGGGACTAGCGGGAGGGCAGGTGAGCAGTTCTTC.

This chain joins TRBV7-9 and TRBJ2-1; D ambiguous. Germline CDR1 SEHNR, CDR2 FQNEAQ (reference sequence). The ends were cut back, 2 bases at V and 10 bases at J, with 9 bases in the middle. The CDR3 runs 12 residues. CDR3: CASSLSSGEQFF. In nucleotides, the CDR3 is TGTGCCAGCAGCTTAAGTTCCGGCGAGCAGTTCTTC.

The CDR3, as DNA: TGTGCCAGCAGCCTATCGGCGGGGGGGGCAAGAGGCTCCTACGAGCAGTACTTC. Its protein is CASSLSAGGARGSYEQYF. The chain uses TRBV27 and TRBJ2-7, with 9 positions matching TRBD2. The CDR3 covers 18 residues. V lost 6 bases, J lost 0 bases, and 15 bases stayed unmatched. Germline V gives CDR1 MNHEY, CDR2 SMNVEV (reference sequence).

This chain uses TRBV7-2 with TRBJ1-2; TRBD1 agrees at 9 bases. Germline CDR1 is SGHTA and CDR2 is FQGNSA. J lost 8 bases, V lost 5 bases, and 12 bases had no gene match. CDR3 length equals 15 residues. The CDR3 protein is CASSPPGTGREGYTF. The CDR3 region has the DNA TGTGCCAGCAGCCCACCCGGGACAGGGAGGGAGGGCTACACCTTC.

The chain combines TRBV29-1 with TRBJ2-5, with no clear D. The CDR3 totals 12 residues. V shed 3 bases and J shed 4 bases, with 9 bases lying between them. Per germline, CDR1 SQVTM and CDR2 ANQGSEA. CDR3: CSVEATSETQYF. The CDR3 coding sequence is TGCAGCGTTGAGGCTACCTCAGAGACCCAGTACTTC.

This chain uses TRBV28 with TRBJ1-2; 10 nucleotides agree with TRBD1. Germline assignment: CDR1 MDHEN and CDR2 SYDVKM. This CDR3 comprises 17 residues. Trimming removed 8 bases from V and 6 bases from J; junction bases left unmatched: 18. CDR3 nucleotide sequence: TGTGCCAGCGGGGGGATGACCGGGACAGGGGCTCGGAATGGCTACACCTTC. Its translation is CASGGMTGTGARNGYTF.

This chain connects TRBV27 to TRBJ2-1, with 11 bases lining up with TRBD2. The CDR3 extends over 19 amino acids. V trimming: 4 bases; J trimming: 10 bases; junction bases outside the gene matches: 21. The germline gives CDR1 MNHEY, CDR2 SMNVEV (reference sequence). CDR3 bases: TGTGCCAGCAGTTCCCTACGATCGCCCTCTAGCGGGAGGATAAACGAGCAGTTCTTC. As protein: CASSSLRSPSSGRINEQFF.

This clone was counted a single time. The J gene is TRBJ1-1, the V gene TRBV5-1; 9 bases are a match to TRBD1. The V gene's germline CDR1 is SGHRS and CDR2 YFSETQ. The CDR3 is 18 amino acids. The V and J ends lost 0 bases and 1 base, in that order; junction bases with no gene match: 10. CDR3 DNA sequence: TGCGCCAGCAGCTTGGGGGTGGGACAGGGTGGAGGGAACACTGAAGCTTTCTTT. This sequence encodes CASSLGVGQGGGNTEAFF.

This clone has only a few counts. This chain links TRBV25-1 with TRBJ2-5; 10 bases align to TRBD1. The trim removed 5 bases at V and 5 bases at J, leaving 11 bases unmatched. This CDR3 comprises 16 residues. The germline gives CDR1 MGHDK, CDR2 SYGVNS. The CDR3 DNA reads TGTGCCAGCAGTCGACAGGGGGCTACGGACGGGGAGACCCAGTACTTC. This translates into CASSRQGATDGETQYF.

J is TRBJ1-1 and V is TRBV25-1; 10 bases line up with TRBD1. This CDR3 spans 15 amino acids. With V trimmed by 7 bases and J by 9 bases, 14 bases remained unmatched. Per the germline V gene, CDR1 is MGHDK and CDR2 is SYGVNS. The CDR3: CASNLAGTGVSKAFF. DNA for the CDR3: TGTGCCAGCAATTTAGCCGGGACAGGGGTGTCAAAAGCTTTCTTT.